This is a list of T cell receptor beta chains from one sample in a study of OX40 agonist ivuxolimab in advanced cancers. Assay: immunoSEQ multiplex PCR; the TCRdb copy retains only in-frame clones and omits some. The repertoire has about 86,000 clones, roughly nine tenths of them found once; the top ten carry roughly 9.4%. This sample comprised CD4+ or CD8+ T cells sorted from blood, obtained in a trial of the OX40 agonist ivuxolimab. These receptors were taken from an adult with an advanced solid tumor such as melanoma, head and neck, liver or kidney cancer. Each CDR3 is given with its conserved first and last residue. D genes are given only for firm matches. Some rows have no size entry. The others give once, few or many, or a class for an expanded clone.

abundance: NA
v_gene: TRBV29-1
d_gene: NA
j_gene: TRBJ2-3
CDR3nt: TGCAGCGTAGGACCGACAGGCCAAGGGGCAGATACGCAGTATTTT
CDR3aa: CSVGPTGQGADTQYF

abundance: NA
v_gene: TRBV15
d_gene: NA
j_gene: TRBJ1-5
CDR3nt: TGTGCCACCAGCAGAGTGTCCGACAGTACAGGCCTCAATCAGCCCCAGCATTTT
CDR3aa: CATSRVSDSTGLNQPQHF

abundance: NA
v_gene: TRBV14
d_gene: NA
j_gene: TRBJ2-2
CDR3nt: TGTGCCAGCAGCCTTACGGTCGTCACCGGGGAGCTGTTTTTT
CDR3aa: CASSLTVVTGELFF

abundance: once
v_gene: TRBV27
d_gene: TRBD1
j_gene: TRBJ2-3
CDR3nt: TGTGCCAGCAGTTGGACAGGGGGCTCAGATACGCAGTATTTT
CDR3aa: CASSWTGGSDTQYF

abundance: NA
v_gene: TRBV6-1
d_gene: NA
j_gene: TRBJ2-7
CDR3nt: TGTGCCAGCAGTGTTCTCCGGGACGGAAACTACGAGCAGTACTTC
CDR3aa: CASSVLRDGNYEQYF

abundance: NA
v_gene: TRBV5-5
d_gene: NA
j_gene: TRBJ1-1
CDR3nt: TGTGCCAGCAGCTTTCATACAGGGACTGAAGCTTTCTTT
CDR3aa: CASSFHTGTEAFF

abundance: once
v_gene: TRBV28
d_gene: NA
j_gene: TRBJ1-2
CDR3nt: TGTGCCAGTAACTGGGCTGGCCAGACCGTCTATGGCTACACCTTC
CDR3aa: CASNWAGQTVYGYTF

abundance: NA
v_gene: TRBV7-2
d_gene: NA
j_gene: TRBJ2-2
CDR3nt: TGTGCCAGCAGCCTCGCCGGGGAGCTGTTTTTT
CDR3aa: CASSLAGELFF

abundance: NA
v_gene: TRBV5-1
d_gene: TRBD1
j_gene: TRBJ1-4
CDR3nt: TGCGCCAGCGCTCAATCAGGGACAGGGGGCAATGAAAAACTGTTTTTT
CDR3aa: CASAQSGTGGNEKLFF

abundance: NA
v_gene: TRBV9
d_gene: NA
j_gene: TRBJ2-5
CDR3nt: TGTGCCAGCAGCACATGGGACGGAGAGACCCAGTACTTC
CDR3aa: CASSTWDGETQYF

abundance: once
v_gene: TRBV11-3
d_gene: NA
j_gene: TRBJ2-5
CDR3nt: TGTGCCAGCAGCTTCGCCGTTGCGGAGGGCAGAGAGACCCAGTACTTC
CDR3aa: CASSFAVAEGRETQYF

abundance: NA
v_gene: TRBV4-1
d_gene: TRBD2
j_gene: TRBJ2-2
CDR3nt: TGCGCCAGCCAAGCCGACGGCGGGGGTAACACCGGGGAGCTGTTTTTT
CDR3aa: CASQADGGGNTGELFF

abundance: NA
v_gene: TRBV6-6
d_gene: NA
j_gene: TRBJ1-2
CDR3nt: TGTGCCACCCCGGGTGGACATACGGGGGATTATGGCTACACCTTC
CDR3aa: CATPGGHTGDYGYTF

abundance: NA
v_gene: TRBV7-2
d_gene: NA
j_gene: TRBJ2-7
CDR3nt: TGTGCCAGCAGCTTTCCCAGCGCACACGAGCAGTACTTC
CDR3aa: CASSFPSAHEQYF

abundance: NA
v_gene: TRBV7-3
d_gene: NA
j_gene: TRBJ2-1
CDR3nt: TGTGCCAGCAGCTTAACGAGGTCCCTTGTGTACTACAATGAGCAGTTCTTC
CDR3aa: CASSLTRSLVYYNEQFF

abundance: NA
v_gene: TRBV5-1
d_gene: NA
j_gene: TRBJ2-1
CDR3nt: TGCGCCAGCAGCTTGGGGGACCTTTTAGGGAATGAGCAGTTCTTC
CDR3aa: CASSLGDLLGNEQFF

abundance: NA
v_gene: TRBV29-1
d_gene: NA
j_gene: TRBJ2-5
CDR3nt: TGCAGCGTTGAAAGTACCCCGGAGACCCAGTACTTC
CDR3aa: CSVESTPETQYF

abundance: NA
v_gene: TRBV28
d_gene: TRBD2
j_gene: TRBJ2-7
CDR3nt: TGTGCCAGCAGTTCGACCCGCATTCCTGGACTAGCGATATGGGAGCAGTACTTC
CDR3aa: CASSSTRIPGLAIWEQYF

abundance: NA
v_gene: TRBV25-1
d_gene: TRBD1
j_gene: TRBJ1-1
CDR3nt: TGTGCCAGCGGGGGACAGGGCAACACTGAAGCTTTCTTT
CDR3aa: CASGGQGNTEAFF

abundance: NA
v_gene: TRBV28
d_gene: TRBD1
j_gene: TRBJ1-5
CDR3nt: TGTGCCAGCTCGGGACAGGGAAGACCCCAGCATTTT
CDR3aa: CASSGQGRPQHF

abundance: NA
v_gene: TRBV11-2
d_gene: NA
j_gene: TRBJ1-2
CDR3nt: TGTGCCAGCAGCTTAGAGTCAGGGATCGGCTACACCTTC
CDR3aa: CASSLESGIGYTF

abundance: NA
v_gene: TRBV6-1
d_gene: NA
j_gene: TRBJ2-7
CDR3nt: TGTGCCAGCAGCAGACCGTGGGGGTACGAGCAGTACTTC
CDR3aa: CASSRPWGYEQYF

abundance: NA
v_gene: TRBV13
d_gene: NA
j_gene: TRBJ2-7
CDR3nt: TGTGCCAGCAGCTTAGGTTTTAGCCCCTCCTACGAGCAGTACTTC
CDR3aa: CASSLGFSPSYEQYF

abundance: NA
v_gene: TRBV7-7
d_gene: TRBD2
j_gene: TRBJ2-5
CDR3nt: TGTGCTAGCAGCTCGGGGACTAGCGGTCAAGAGACCCAGTACTTC
CDR3aa: CASSSGTSGQETQYF

abundance: NA
v_gene: TRBV15
d_gene: NA
j_gene: TRBJ1-2
CDR3nt: TGTGCCACCAGCAGGGCAGTCGTGGAGGCCTACACCTTC
CDR3aa: CATSRAVVEAYTF

abundance: NA
v_gene: TRBV6-5
d_gene: NA
j_gene: TRBJ2-3
CDR3nt: TGTGCCAGCCAGGGTTATGGCACAGATACGCAGTATTTT
CDR3aa: CASQGYGTDTQYF

abundance: NA
v_gene: TRBV5-1
d_gene: TRBD1
j_gene: TRBJ1-5
CDR3nt: TGCGCCAGCAGAGACACGACAGGGAGCAATCAGCCCCAGCATTTT
CDR3aa: CASRDTTGSNQPQHF

abundance: NA
v_gene: TRBV7-6
d_gene: NA
j_gene: TRBJ1-1
CDR3nt: TGTGCCAGCAGCTTAGACACCCGGAACACTGAAGCTTTCTTT
CDR3aa: CASSLDTRNTEAFF

abundance: NA
v_gene: TRBV7-8
d_gene: NA
j_gene: TRBJ1-4
CDR3nt: TGTGCCAGCAGTAGAGCCCAGGTCGAAAAACTGTTTTTT
CDR3aa: CASSRAQVEKLFF

abundance: NA
v_gene: TRBV21-1
d_gene: NA
j_gene: TRBJ2-2
CDR3nt: TGTGCCAGCAGCATAAAACTCGCAAGAGTTGGCGGGAGGGAGAACACCGGGGAGCTGTTTTTT
CDR3aa: CASSIKLARVGGRENTGELFF

abundance: NA
v_gene: TRBV2
d_gene: NA
j_gene: TRBJ2-5
CDR3nt: TGTGCCAGCACAGTAGAACTATCTGAGACCCAGTACTTC
CDR3aa: CASTVELSETQYF

abundance: NA
v_gene: TRBV10-3
d_gene: NA
j_gene: TRBJ1-2
CDR3nt: TGTGCCATCAGTGAGTCTCCCGGGCAGGAAAACTATGGCTACACCTTC
CDR3aa: CAISESPGQENYGYTF

abundance: NA
v_gene: TRBV28
d_gene: TRBD1
j_gene: TRBJ1-4
CDR3nt: TGTGCCAGCAGAATCTCCGGGACAGGGGATAGGGCTAATGAAAAACTGTTTTTT
CDR3aa: CASRISGTGDRANEKLFF

abundance: NA
v_gene: TRBV30
d_gene: TRBD1
j_gene: TRBJ1-2
CDR3nt: TGTGCCTGGAGGGGGACAGGCTGGATCTATGGCTACACCTTC
CDR3aa: CAWRGTGWIYGYTF

abundance: NA
v_gene: TRBV29-1
d_gene: NA
j_gene: TRBJ1-3
CDR3nt: TGCAGCGTTGAGGCCAGGGGTTCTGGAAACACCATATATTTT
CDR3aa: CSVEARGSGNTIYF

abundance: once
v_gene: TRBV27
d_gene: NA
j_gene: TRBJ2-7
CDR3nt: TGTGCCAGCAGTTTACCGGGGAGTAGCGAGCAGTACTTC
CDR3aa: CASSLPGSSEQYF

abundance: NA
v_gene: TRBV9
d_gene: TRBD2
j_gene: TRBJ2-1
CDR3nt: TGTGCCAGCAGCCCGGGGGAGCGGGAGGGCCTTAGCTCCTACAATGAGCAGTTCTTC
CDR3aa: CASSPGEREGLSSYNEQFF